A single sample is the source of the 21 T cell receptor beta chains below, sequenced in a study of tumor-infiltrating lymphocytes in localized non-small cell lung cancer. Clones were read by immunoSEQ multiplex PCR, and TCRdb kept only the in-frame ones, dropping some. The repertoire has about 16,000 clones, roughly 43% of them found once; the top ten carry 15% to 20%. The sample comprised lung tumor tissue. These receptors all come from a human donor with non-small cell lung cancer.

The chain couples TRBV14 to TRBJ1-6; D call uncertain. The V gene lost 0 bases and the J gene lost 10 bases, with 7 bases spanning the gap. Germline lookup yields CDR1 SGHDN and CDR2 FVKESK. The CDR3 sequence is 13 residues long. DNA of the CDR3: TGTGCCAGCAGCCAAGAACTCCTGTCACCCCTCCACTTT. Amino acid sequence: CASSQELLSPLHF. Full variable domain (remainder filled in from reference TRBV14 and TRBJ1-6): EAGVTQFPSHSVIEKGQTVTLRCDPISGHDNLYWYRRVMGKEIKFLLHFVKESKQDESGMPNNRFLAERTGGTYSTLKVQPAELEDSGVYFCASSQELLSPLHFGNGTRLTVT.

The CDR3 protein is CASSAVRGTGQPQHF. The DNA of the CDR3 is TGTGCCAGCAGTGCGGTGCGAGGAACAGGTCAGCCCCAGCATTTT. J is TRBJ1-5 and V is TRBV2, with a weak D call TRBD1 (5 bases). With 4 bases removed from V and 6 bases from J, the gap between germline ends came to 16 bases. Germline V gene data show CDR1 as SNHLY and CDR2 as FYNNEI. The CDR3 consists of 15 residues.

This clone has just one count. The chain has TRBV11-2 and TRBJ2-7, with 10 bases that match TRBD2. V dropped 2 bases and J dropped 3; count of bases not matched to a gene: 4. The CDR3 is 15 residues long. Germline CDR1 is SGHAT and CDR2 is FQNNGV. The DNA for the CDR3 is TGTGCCAGCAGCTTAAGCGGGGGGGCCGGCTACGAGCAGTACTTC. Its protein is CASSLSGGAGYEQYF.

The CDR3 nucleotides read TGCGCCAGCAGCCAAGCCCCAGGGTACCAAGAGACCCAGTACTTC. It translates to CASSQAPGYQETQYF. V and J are TRBV4-1 and TRBJ2-5; a possible D gene is TRBD1 (5 bases). The V end lost 1 base, the J end lost 0 bases, and 9 bases lay between the germline ends. CDR3 length: 15 amino acids. Germline-derived CDR1 and CDR2 are MGHRA and YSYEKL.

This chain links TRBV6-1 with TRBJ1-1, with 8 positions matching TRBD1. This CDR3 spans 13 amino acids. Germline loops: CDR1 MNHNS, CDR2 SASEGT. The ends lost 7 bases at V and 5 bases at J; junction bases unmatched: 6. CDR3 protein: CASTERQGTEAFF. The CDR3 bases are TGTGCCAGCACCGAAAGACAGGGGACTGAAGCTTTCTTT.

This clone has just a few counts. The V gene is TRBV18, the J gene TRBJ1-1, with D unresolved. This CDR3 is built from 13 residues. Looked up from germline, CDR1 is KGHSH and CDR2 is LQKENI. Trimming stripped 2 bases from V and 8 bases from J, with 12 bases between. CDR3 sequence reads: CASSPTSWVEAFF. The CDR3, as DNA: TGTGCCAGCTCACCAACTTCATGGGTGGAAGCTTTCTTT.

This clone has a handful of counts. The gene calls are TRBV10-3 and TRBJ1-1; D unclear. V was cut by 2 bases and J by 8 bases, with 12 bases left in between. Germline V gene data show CDR1 as ENHRY and CDR2 as SYGVKD. This CDR3 spans 13 amino acids. The CDR3 region has the DNA TGTGCCATCAGTGAGCGTGAACACGGAGAAGCTTTCTTT. Translation gives CAISEREHGEAFF.

This clone was seen more than once but under ten times. The chain employs TRBV4-3 and TRBJ1-5, with a tentative D call TRBD1 (5 bases). V lost 0 bases and J lost 7, with 13 bases in between. CDR1 is LGHNA and CDR2 is YSLEER in the germline V gene. This CDR3 comprises 15 residues. CDR3 bases: TGCGCCAGCAGCCAAGATCCCTCAGGGATACAGCCCCAGCATTTT. Protein product: CASSQDPSGIQPQHF.

This chain joins TRBV2 and TRBJ1-4; 7 bases agree with TRBD1. In germline, CDR1 is SNHLY, CDR2 FYNNEI. The V gene end was trimmed by 10 bases and the J gene end by 6 bases; junction bases not matched to a gene: 5. The CDR3 length is 12 residues. This CDR3 is CAKQGGYEKLFF. The CDR3 DNA is TGTGCCAAACAAGGGGGCTATGAAAAACTGTTTTTT.

In this sample, this clone is medium-sized. The chain carries TRBV27 and TRBJ2-7; unclear D gene. From germline, CDR1 is MNHEY and CDR2 SMNVEV (reference sequence). The CDR3 spans 11 residues. V was trimmed by 3 bases and J by 3 bases, leaving 3 bases between them. CDR3 bases: TGTGCCAGCAGTTTTAACTACGAGCAGTACTTC. Translation: CASSFNYEQYF.

Regarding this clone: At one end, the junction sequence differs from germline, possibly due to a read error. The V and J genes are TRBV7-7 and TRBJ2-1, with TRBD1 identical over 7 bases. Germline loops: CDR1 SSHAT, CDR2 FNYEAQ (reference sequence). This CDR3 region has 15 residues. The CDR3 DNA reads TGTGCTAGCAGCTTAGGGCAGGGGGATTGGAATGAGCAGTTCTTC. This gives the protein CASSLGQGDWNEQFF.

The chain's CDR3 is CSVVIWNTEAFF. As DNA, the CDR3 is TGCAGCGTTGTGATATGGAACACTGAAGCTTTCTTT. The rearrangement uses TRBV29-1 and TRBJ1-1, with unresolved D. The germline V gene encodes CDR1 SQVTM and CDR2 ANQGSEA. The CDR3 contains 12 residues. Trimming removed 4 bases at V and 1 base at J, with 7 bases between.

The chain employs TRBV19 and TRBJ1-3; D unresolved. Trimming cost V 8 bases and J 0 bases, with 14 bases left between them. CDR3 length: 15 residues. Germline V gene sequence: CDR1 LNHDA, CDR2 SQIVND (reference sequence). The CDR3 DNA follows: TGTGCCAGTCTAGGCGGTCTGAGCTCTGGAAACACCATATATTTT. This encodes CASLGGLSSGNTIYF.

This chain uses TRBV7-2 with TRBJ1-5, with D perhaps TRBD1 (5 bases). From germline, CDR1 is SGHTA and CDR2 FQGNSA. The CDR3 is 15 residues long. The germline V and J ends were trimmed by 3 bases and 5 bases, with 14 bases remaining between them. The CDR3 loop is CASSFTGTQDQPQHF. The CDR3 nucleotides are TGTGCCAGCAGCTTTACCGGGACCCAAGATCAGCCCCAGCATTTT.

V usage is TRBV5-4 and J usage is TRBJ2-3; possible D gene TRBD2, 6 bases. The CDR3 is 14 amino acids. V was clipped by 5 bases and J by 2 bases, with 12 bases between them. Germline CDR1 is SGHNT and CDR2 is YYREEE (reference sequence). This chain's CDR3 is CASRRGGATDTQYF. The DNA for the CDR3 is TGTGCCAGCAGGCGGGGTGGGGCCACAGATACGCAGTATTTT.

The chain is built from TRBV7-2 and TRBJ2-2; D is unresolved. With 5 bases removed from V and 2 bases from J, the gap between germline ends came to 15 bases. CDR3 length equals 16 residues. The germline V gene has CDR1 SGHTA and CDR2 FQGNSA. This CDR3 is CASSRFPGPNTGELFF. CDR3 DNA sequence: TGTGCCAGCAGCCGATTCCCAGGACCTAACACCGGGGAGCTGTTTTTT.

This clone is medium-sized by share. The chain carries TRBV7-9 and TRBJ1-6, with 7 bases fitting TRBD1. Germline lookup yields CDR1 SEHNR and CDR2 FQNEAQ (reference sequence). V lost 7 bases and J lost 6; bases outside the gene matches: 12. The CDR3 extends over 16 amino acids. DNA of the CDR3: TGTGCCAGCACTACAACAGGGGCCTCATTTAATTCACCCCTCCACTTT. Translated: CASTTTGASFNSPLHF.

This rearrangement joins TRBV10-3 to TRBJ1-5; possible D gene TRBD1, 6 bases. Trimming cost V 11 bases and J 6 bases, with 23 bases left between them. The CDR3 contains 15 residues. Germline V lookup: CDR1 ENHRY, CDR2 SYGVKD. CDR3 region: CASRQDGGGIQPQHF. The CDR3 bases are TGTGCCTCTCGCCAGGATGGAGGGGGAATTCAGCCCCAGCATTTT.

This sequence joins TRBV7-8 and TRBJ2-5; D gene uncertain. CDR3 length: 12 amino acids. Germline CDR1 is SGHVS and CDR2 is FQNEAQ. V lost 1 base, J lost 4 bases, and 4 bases lay in between. CDR3 nucleotide sequence: TGTGCCAGCAGCTTAGGGGTAGAGACCCAGTACTTC. Translated, it gives CASSLGVETQYF. Full variable domain (rest looked up from reference TRBV7-8 and TRBJ2-5): GAGVSQSPRYKVAKRGQDVALRCDPISGHVSLFWYQQALGQGPEFLTYFQNEAQLDKSGLPSDRFFAERPEGSVSTLKIQRTQQEDSAVYLCASSLGVETQYFGPGTRLLVL.

In this sample, this clone turned up a few times. V is TRBV19 and J is TRBJ1-1; unclear D gene. Germline loops: CDR1 LNHDA, CDR2 SQIVND (reference sequence). V lost 6 bases, J lost 10 bases, and 15 bases lay in between. The CDR3 sequence is 12 residues long. CDR3 nucleotides: TGTGCCAGTAGGGAACCCCGTGAGGGAGCTTTCTTT. Residues: CASREPREGAFF.

Only one count was recorded for this clone. The gene calls are TRBV11-1 and TRBJ1-2; D is perhaps TRBD1 (6 bases). V dropped 3 bases and J dropped 0 bases, with 8 bases sitting between them. The CDR3 is made up of 14 amino acids. The germline gives CDR1 SGHAT, CDR2 FQDESV (reference sequence). The CDR3 here is CASSFQGTNYGYTF. As DNA, the CDR3 is TGTGCCAGCAGCTTCCAGGGGACTAACTATGGCTACACCTTC.